This T cell receptor (beta chain) was sequenced for a study of cytomegalovirus exposure and HLA in healthy donors. With 60 Vbeta and 13 Jbeta primers, the PCR was carried out. The repertoire was sequenced with immunoSEQ multiplex PCR; TCRdb's copy has only in-frame clones and lacks some. The sample lists 45,000 to 70,000 clones, roughly 85% occurring once. Study-wide points: One cluster of highly shared sequence variants probably arose as a sequencing artifact.

Germline CDR1 reads MNHNS; CDR2 reads SASEGT. The CDR3 extends over 15 amino acids. The junction had 12 bases not matched to a gene; V was cut back by 8 bases and J by 8 bases. This clone was seen just once. No antigen is known for it. This TCR derives from a man aged 30 to 39 in good health and CMV-seronegative. What was sequenced was PBMCs. V and J are TRBV6-1 and TRBJ2-2; the match to TRBD1 covers 9 bases. The CDR3 here is CASASGTGPSGELFF. CDR3 DNA: TGTGCCAGCGCTTCCGGGACAGGGCCCAGTGGGGAGCTGTTTTTT.